The present T cell receptor (beta chain) was sequenced within a study of molecular identifiers for immune sequencing clone quantification. TCRdb re-called the PCR reads with MiXCR, one entry per CDR3 protein. The sample holds more than 300,000 distinct CDR3 sequences, roughly 23% seen once. This clonotype was detected many times. The CDR3 runs to 15 residues. With V trimmed by 9 bases and J by 7 bases, 9 bases remained unmatched. This sequence originates from a human donor in good health. Some libraries in this study had Jurkat cell RNA spiked in. The sequencing sample was made of naive CD8+ T cells from blood, with Jurkat cell RNA spiked in. Documented subset: FACS-sorted CD8+CD4-CCR7+CD45RA+ naive T cells. The chain has TRBV12-3 or TRBV12-4 and TRBJ2-2, with 12 bases fitting TRBD1. This chain's CDR3 is CASRGDRGLVGELFF. The CDR3 bases are TGTGCCAGTAGGGGGGACAGGGGGCTGGTCGGGGAGCTGTTTTTT.